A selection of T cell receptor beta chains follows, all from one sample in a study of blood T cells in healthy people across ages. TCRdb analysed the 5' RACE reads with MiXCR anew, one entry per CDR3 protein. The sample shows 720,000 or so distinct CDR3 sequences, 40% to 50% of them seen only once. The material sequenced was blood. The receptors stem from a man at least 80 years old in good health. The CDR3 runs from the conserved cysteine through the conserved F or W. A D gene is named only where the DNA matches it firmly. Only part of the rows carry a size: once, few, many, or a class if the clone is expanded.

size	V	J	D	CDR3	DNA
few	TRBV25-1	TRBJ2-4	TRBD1	CASSGLDRGGIQYF	TGTGCCAGCAGTGGGTTGGACAGGGGGGGAATTCAGTACTTC
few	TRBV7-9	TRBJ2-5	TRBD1	CASSPGTGGVETQYF	TGTGCCAGCAGCCCAGGGACAGGGGGCGTAGAGACCCAGTACTTC
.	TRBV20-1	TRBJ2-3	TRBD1	CSATTPAGTGGTDTQYF	TGCAGTGCTACAACGCCGGCGGGGACAGGGGGGACAGATACGCAGTATTTT
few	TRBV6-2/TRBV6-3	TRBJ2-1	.	CASSYDTPGEQFF	TGTGCCAGCAGTTACGACACCCCGGGAGAGCAGTTCTTC
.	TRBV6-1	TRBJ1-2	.	CASSDPLTVYYGYTF	TGTGCCAGCAGCGACCCACTGACAGTCTACTATGGCTACACCTTC
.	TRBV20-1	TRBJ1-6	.	CSARDLIRSVLHF	TGCAGTGCTAGAGATTTAATACGGAGCGTCCTCCACTTT
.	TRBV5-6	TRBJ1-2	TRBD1	CASSLWTGISYGYTF	TGTGCCAGCAGCTTATGGACAGGGATTAGCTATGGCTACACCTTC
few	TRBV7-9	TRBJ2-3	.	CASSPQGRTQYF	TGTGCCAGCAGCCCACAGGGCCGGACGCAGTATTTT
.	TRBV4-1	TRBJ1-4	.	CASSQTEEEKLFF	TGCGCCAGCAGCCAAACTGAGGAGGAAAAACTGTTTTTT
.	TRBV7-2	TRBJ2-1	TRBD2	CASSLSLASGSGYNEQFF	TGTGCCAGCAGCCTTAGTTTGGCTAGCGGGAGTGGGTACAATGAGCAGTTCTTC
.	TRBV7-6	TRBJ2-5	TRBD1	CASSRTGGVKTQYF	TGTGCCAGCAGTCGGACAGGGGGGGTTAAGACCCAGTACTTC
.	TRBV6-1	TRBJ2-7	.	CASSEAPGFSYEQYF	TGCGCCAGCAGTGAAGCCCCGGGATTTTCCTACGAGCAGTACTTC
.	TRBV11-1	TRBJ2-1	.	CASSVSVADNEQFF	TGTGCCAGCAGCGTATCGGTAGCGGACAATGAGCAGTTCTTC
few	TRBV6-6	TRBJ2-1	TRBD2	CASSYRGGNEQFF	TGTGCCAGCAGTTACCGGGGGGGCAATGAGCAGTTCTTC
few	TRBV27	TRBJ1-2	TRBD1	CASSIAGQGYGYTF	TGTGCCAGCAGTATAGCGGGACAGGGATATGGCTACACCTTC
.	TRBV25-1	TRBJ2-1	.	CASSENPGGEQFF	TGTGCCAGCAGTGAAAATCCTGGGGGGGAGCAGTTCTTC
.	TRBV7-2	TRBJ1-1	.	CASSLAAYTEAFF	TGTGCCAGCAGCTTAGCGGCGTACACTGAAGCTTTCTTT
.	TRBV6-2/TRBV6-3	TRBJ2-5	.	CASSPGTAGTQYF	TGTGCCAGCAGTCCCGGGACAGCGGGGACCCAGTACTTC
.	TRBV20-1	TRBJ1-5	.	CSAPEGLNQPQHF	TGCAGTGCCCCCGAAGGGCTCAATCAGCCCCAGCATTTT
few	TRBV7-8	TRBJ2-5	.	CASSLRVIEQETQYF	TGTGCCAGCAGCTTAAGGGTCATCGAACAAGAGACCCAGTACTTC
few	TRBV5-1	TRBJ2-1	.	CASSKGDNNEQFF	TGCGCCAGCAGCAAGGGGGATAACAATGAGCAGTTCTTC
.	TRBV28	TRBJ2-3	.	CATTSPGRATSADTQYF	TGTGCCACCACTTCGCCGGGACGGGCCACATCGGCAGATACGCAGTATTTT
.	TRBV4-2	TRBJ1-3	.	CASSQDRLSGNTIYF	TGTGCCAGCAGCCAAGACAGGCTCTCTGGAAACACCATATATTTT
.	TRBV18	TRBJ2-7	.	CASSPRTAVSTEQYF	TGTGCCAGCTCACCTAGGACAGCCGTTAGTACCGAGCAGTACTTC
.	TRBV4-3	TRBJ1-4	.	CASSRGGGSNEKLFF	TGCGCCAGCAGCCGGGGGGGCGGATCTAATGAAAAACTGTTTTTT
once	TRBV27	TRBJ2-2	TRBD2	CASSFRTSGRPNTGELFF	TGTGCCAGCAGTTTCCGGACTAGCGGGAGGCCGAACACCGGGGAGCTGTTTTTT
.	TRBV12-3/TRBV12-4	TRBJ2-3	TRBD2	CASSRTSGTVGDTQYF	TGTGCCAGCAGTAGGACTAGCGGGACGGTGGGGGATACGCAGTATTTT
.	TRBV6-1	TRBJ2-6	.	CASSPTLLRGSGANVLTF	TGTGCCAGCAGTCCTACCCTCCTAAGGGGCTCTGGGGCCAACGTCCTGACTTTC
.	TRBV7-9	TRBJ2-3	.	CASSLRAVLTSTDTQYF	TGTGCCAGCAGCTTACGAGCCGTCCTGACTAGCACAGATACGCAGTATTTT
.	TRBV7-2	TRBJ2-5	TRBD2	CASSLAGLREGETQYF	TGTGCCAGCAGCTTAGCGGGTTTGCGGGAGGGGGAGACCCAGTACTTC
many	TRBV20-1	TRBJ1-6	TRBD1	CSAKGQGYGSPLHF	TGCAGTGCTAAGGGACAGGGGTATGGTTCACCCCTCCACTTT
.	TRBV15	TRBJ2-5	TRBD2	CATRLAGAGAETQYF	TGTGCCACCAGACTAGCGGGAGCGGGAGCGGAGACCCAGTACTTC
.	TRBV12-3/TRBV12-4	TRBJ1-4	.	CASSPGGFGEKLFF	TGTGCCAGCAGTCCGGGCGGGTTTGGGGAAAAACTGTTTTTT
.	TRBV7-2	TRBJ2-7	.	CASSLNMGSYEQYF	TGTGCCAGCAGCCTAAACATGGGTTCCTACGAGCAGTACTTC
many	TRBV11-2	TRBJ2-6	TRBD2	CASSLSGGAGANVLTF	TGTGCCAGCAGCCTATCGGGGGGGGCTGGGGCCAACGTCCTGACTTTC
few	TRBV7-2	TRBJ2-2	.	CASSLTRGRRGGLTGELFF	TGTGCCAGCAGCTTAACGAGGGGACGGAGGGGAGGTTTAACCGGGGAGCTGTTTTTT
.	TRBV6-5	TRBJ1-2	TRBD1	CASRPAGGYYGYTF	TGTGCCAGCAGGCCAGCAGGGGGATACTATGGCTACACCTTC